The rows below give T cell receptor beta chains drawn from one sample of a study of blood T cell repertoires in COVID-19. Sequencing was performed with immunoSEQ multiplex PCR; in TCRdb, only in-frame clones are kept and a portion is missing. There are 70,000 or so clones in the sample; roughly 87% occur only once, and approximately 11% lies in the top ten. Sequencing was performed on peripheral blood. The receptors derive from a woman under 30 with acute or convalescent COVID-19. Each CDR3 is given with its conserved first and last residue. The D gene is left open where the match is weak. Size is stated for part of the rows, as once, few or many counts, or as a class when the clone is expanded.

j_gene | d_gene | abundance | v_gene | CDR3aa | CDR3nt
TRBJ2-7 | TRBD1 | . | TRBV4-3 | CASSQEQGLEQYF | TGCGCCAGCAGCCAAGAACAGGGGCTCGAGCAGTACTTC
TRBJ2-3 | . | . | TRBV24-1 | CATSDPDTRQSTDTQYF | TGTGCCACCAGTGATCCGGATACAAGACAGAGCACAGATACGCAGTATTTT
TRBJ2-1 | TRBD2 | few | TRBV4-3 | CASSPKGGLAGGIYNEQFF | TGCGCCAGCAGCCCCAAAGGGGGACTAGCGGGAGGTATTTACAATGAGCAGTTCTTC
TRBJ1-5 | TRBD1 | . | TRBV19 | CASSARTGKGSNQPQHF | TGTGCCAGTAGTGCCCGGACAGGGAAGGGTTCCAATCAGCCCCAGCATTTT
TRBJ1-5 | . | once | TRBV6-2/TRBV6-3 | CASSYVIFGGNQPQHF | TGTGCCAGCAGTTATGTCATATTCGGTGGCAATCAGCCCCAGCATTTT
TRBJ1-5 | . | . | TRBV28 | CASSLRSGYNQPQHF | TGTGCCAGCAGTTTAAGGTCAGGGTACAATCAGCCCCAGCATTTT
TRBJ2-1 | TRBD1 | . | TRBV10-3 | CAISESPGQGGSNEQFF | TGTGCCATCAGTGAGTCTCCGGGACAGGGTGGGAGCAATGAGCAGTTCTTC
TRBJ1-3 | TRBD1 | . | TRBV2 | CASRGDRGTGNTIYF | TGTGCCAGCAGAGGAGACAGGGGGACTGGAAACACCATATATTTT
TRBJ1-2 | . | . | TRBV29-1 | CSVEESTREGGYTF | TGCAGCGTTGAAGAGAGTACCCGCGAGGGTGGCTACACCTTC
TRBJ1-6 | . | . | TRBV2 | CASSEGRSSVSPLHF | TGTGCCAGCAGTGAAGGGCGGTCCTCCGTTTCACCCCTCCACTTT
TRBJ2-2 | TRBD1 | . | TRBV25-1 | CASRVESGTENTGELFF | TGTGCCAGCCGCGTCGAATCCGGGACAGAGAACACCGGGGAGCTGTTTTTT
TRBJ2-3 | . | . | TRBV19 | CASSIGEDTQYF | TGTGCCAGTAGTATAGGAGAAGATACGCAGTATTTT
TRBJ2-3 | . | . | TRBV9 | CASSGGATDTQYF | TGTGCCAGCAGCGGAGGTGCGACAGATACGCAGTATTTT
TRBJ2-3 | . | . | TRBV30 | CAWSGRGSTDTQYF | TGTGCCTGGAGTGGGCGGGGCAGCACAGATACGCAGTATTTT
TRBJ2-1 | TRBD2 | . | TRBV2 | CASSGTSGSNEQFF | TGTGCCAGCAGCGGGACTAGCGGGAGTAATGAGCAGTTCTTC
TRBJ1-3 | . | . | TRBV9 | CASSVGGSTGNTIYF | TGTGCCAGCAGCGTAGGAGGGAGCACTGGAAACACCATATATTTT
TRBJ1-6 | TRBD1 | . | TRBV3-1/TRBV3-2 | CASSRTLQGASNSPLHF | TGTGCCAGCAGCCGTACTTTGCAGGGGGCAAGTAATTCACCCCTCCACTTT
TRBJ1-6 | . | . | TRBV29-1 | CSVGEGGNSPLHF | TGCAGCGTTGGCGAGGGGGGGAATTCACCCCTCCACTTT
TRBJ1-5 | TRBD1 | . | TRBV6-6 | CASSKDRASNQPQHF | TGTGCCAGCAGCAAGGACAGGGCCTCCAATCAGCCCCAGCATTTT
TRBJ1-6 | TRBD1 | . | TRBV11-2 | CASSLVDRVSPLHF | TGTGCCAGCAGCTTAGTTGACAGGGTTTCACCCCTCCACTTT
TRBJ1-1 | . | . | TRBV12-3/TRBV12-4 | CASSFHGSTEAFF | TGTGCCAGCAGTTTTCACGGGAGCACTGAAGCTTTCTTT
TRBJ2-1 | TRBD1 | . | TRBV7-9 | CASSEGTGGLFYNEQFF | TGTGCCAGCAGCGAAGGGACAGGGGGTCTTTTCTACAATGAGCAGTTCTTC
TRBJ1-5 | TRBD1 | . | TRBV19 | CASRDRDRGRFGNQPQHF | TGTGCCAGTAGAGACCGGGACAGGGGGCGTTTTGGTAATCAGCCCCAGCATTTT
TRBJ2-7 | TRBD1 | . | TRBV18 | CASSLDGTGSYEQYF | TGTGCCAGCTCACTGGACGGGACAGGGTCCTACGAGCAGTACTTC
TRBJ1-4 | TRBD1 | . | TRBV3-1/TRBV3-2 | CASSRGLANEKLFF | TGTGCCAGCAGCAGGGGGCTGGCTAATGAAAAACTGTTTTTT
TRBJ1-2 | . | . | TRBV11-2 | CASSLLLPTDYGYTF | TGTGCCAGCAGCTTATTACTACCGACCGACTATGGCTACACCTTC
TRBJ1-4 | TRBD1 | . | TRBV11-2 | CASSLAPRDSGHEKLFF | TGTGCCAGCAGCTTAGCTCCACGGGACAGTGGCCATGAAAAACTGTTTTTT
TRBJ1-6 | TRBD1 | . | TRBV6-5 | CASRRQGQDNSPLHF | TGTGCCAGTCGACGACAGGGCCAGGATAATTCACCCCTCCACTTT
TRBJ1-5 | . | . | TRBV27 | CASSLLGPNQPQHF | TGTGCCAGCAGTTTATTGGGCCCTAATCAGCCCCAGCATTTT
TRBJ1-4 | . | few | TRBV6-5 | CASSSDGGRLFF | TGTGCCAGCAGCAGCGACGGCGGGCGGCTGTTTTTT
TRBJ1-1 | . | . | TRBV19 | CASSIDSRNTEAFF | TGTGCCAGTAGTATAGATTCCCGGAACACTGAAGCTTTCTTT
TRBJ1-1 | . | . | TRBV30 | CAWSVGGSYGDEAFF | TGTGCCTGGAGTGTGGGGGGGTCTTACGGGGATGAAGCTTTCTTT
TRBJ1-2 | . | . | TRBV19 | CASSIHDGVLTGGGYTF | TGTGCCAGTAGTATTCACGACGGGGTGCTGACGGGTGGTGGCTACACCTTC
TRBJ2-1 | . | . | TRBV19 | CASSVTGIGDNEQFF | TGTGCCAGTAGTGTGACCGGGATTGGGGACAATGAGCAGTTCTTC
TRBJ2-5 | TRBD2 | . | TRBV18 | CASSPNSGRVQETQYF | TGTGCCAGCTCACCAAATAGCGGGAGGGTTCAAGAGACCCAGTACTTC
TRBJ1-4 | . | . | TRBV7-2 | CASSSRVGPNEKLFF | TGTGCCAGCAGCTCCCGGGTGGGGCCTAATGAAAAACTGTTTTTT
TRBJ1-3 | TRBD1 | . | TRBV14 | CASSRWTGGNHSGNTIYF | TGTGCCAGCAGCCGGTGGACAGGGGGAAATCACTCTGGAAACACCATATATTTT
TRBJ2-1 | . | . | TRBV7-8 | CASSYRFGIDEQFF | TGTGCCAGCAGCTACCGATTTGGCATCGATGAGCAGTTCTTC
TRBJ1-1 | . | . | TRBV3-1/TRBV3-2 | CASSQKRGGVPMNTEAFF | TGTGCCAGCAGCCAAAAACGTGGGGGGGTCCCTATGAACACTGAAGCTTTCTTT
TRBJ2-5 | TRBD2 | . | TRBV28 | CASKRGGKETQYF | TGTGCCAGCAAGCGGGGGGGTAAAGAGACCCAGTACTTC
TRBJ1-2 | . | . | TRBV7-2 | CASSLDSFAYYGYTF | TGTGCCAGCAGCCTTGACAGTTTCGCCTACTATGGCTACACCTTC
TRBJ2-7 | TRBD1 | . | TRBV27 | CASSYQKDRAVAEQYF | TGTGCCAGCAGTTATCAAAAGGACAGGGCGGTTGCCGAGCAGTACTTC